This is a list of T cell receptor beta chains from one sample in a study of response to subunit inactivated influenza vaccine. TCRdb re-derived calls from the RT-PCR reads in MiXCR, one entry per CDR3 protein. The data contain more than 400,000 distinct CDR3 sequences, approximately 7.3% of them singletons. This sample comprised PBMCs from blood, obtained less than 25 months after vaccination. The receptors stem from a man in his fifties or sixties who received an inactivated influenza vaccine. Each CDR3 is given with its conserved first and last residue. The D gene is left open where the match is weak. Where a row states a size, it is once, few, many or the class of an expanded clone; other rows omit it.

v_gene: TRBV10-3
d_gene: TRBD2
j_gene: TRBJ2-7
abundance: many
CDR3nt: TGTGCCATCGGGGCTAGCGGATCCTACGAGCAGTACTTC
CDR3aa: CAIGASGSYEQYF

v_gene: TRBV12-3/TRBV12-4
d_gene: -
j_gene: TRBJ2-2
abundance: few
CDR3nt: TGTGCCAGCAGCCCGTACAGTCGAACCGGGGAGCTGTTTTTT
CDR3aa: CASSPYSRTGELFF

v_gene: TRBV7-9
d_gene: TRBD1
j_gene: TRBJ2-7
abundance: many
CDR3nt: TGTGCCAGCAGCATATGGACAGGGTGGACCTACGAGCAGTACTTC
CDR3aa: CASSIWTGWTYEQYF

v_gene: TRBV5-1
d_gene: -
j_gene: TRBJ2-1
abundance: few
CDR3nt: TGCGCCAGCAGCTTGTACGGGGGCAGCTCCTACAATGAGCAGTTCTTC
CDR3aa: CASSLYGGSSYNEQFF

v_gene: TRBV29-1
d_gene: -
j_gene: TRBJ1-1
abundance: -
CDR3nt: TGCAGCGCCCGGGAGGGGGAAGCGAACACTGAAGCTTTCTTT
CDR3aa: CSAREGEANTEAFF

v_gene: TRBV20-1
d_gene: -
j_gene: TRBJ1-1
abundance: -
CDR3nt: TGCAGTGCTAGTGACCTCTTGAACACTGAAGCTTTCTTT
CDR3aa: CSASDLLNTEAFF

v_gene: TRBV5-4
d_gene: TRBD2
j_gene: TRBJ2-7
abundance: few
CDR3nt: TGTGCCAGCAGCCGCACCCTAGCGGGAGGGGGCTACGAGCAGTACTTC
CDR3aa: CASSRTLAGGGYEQYF

v_gene: TRBV12-3/TRBV12-4
d_gene: TRBD1
j_gene: TRBJ1-2
abundance: many
CDR3nt: TGTGCCAGCAGTTTTCGGACAGGGCGAGGCTACACCTTC
CDR3aa: CASSFRTGRGYTF

v_gene: TRBV28
d_gene: TRBD1
j_gene: TRBJ1-2
abundance: many
CDR3nt: TGTGCCAGCAGCCCGGGACAGCACTATGGCTACACCTTC
CDR3aa: CASSPGQHYGYTF

v_gene: TRBV20-1
d_gene: TRBD1
j_gene: TRBJ1-1
abundance: -
CDR3nt: TGCAGTGCCCCCAGGACAGGGACGAACACTGAAGCTTTCTTT
CDR3aa: CSAPRTGTNTEAFF

v_gene: TRBV9
d_gene: TRBD2
j_gene: TRBJ2-5
abundance: -
CDR3nt: TGTGCCAGCAGCGTAGGGGGAGGGTTGGGCGAGACCCAGTACTTC
CDR3aa: CASSVGGGLGETQYF

v_gene: TRBV27
d_gene: -
j_gene: TRBJ1-1
abundance: -
CDR3nt: TGTGCCAGCAGTCAACAGAGCACTGAAGCTTTCTTT
CDR3aa: CASSQQSTEAFF

v_gene: TRBV7-9
d_gene: -
j_gene: TRBJ2-5
abundance: few
CDR3nt: TGTGCCAGCAGCCCTCGGGTCGGGGGCGAGACCCAGTACTTC
CDR3aa: CASSPRVGGETQYF

v_gene: TRBV15
d_gene: TRBD1
j_gene: TRBJ2-2
abundance: -
CDR3nt: TGTGCCACCAGCAAGGACAGGGTGGCCGGGGAGCTGTTTTTT
CDR3aa: CATSKDRVAGELFF

v_gene: TRBV5-6
d_gene: TRBD2
j_gene: TRBJ2-2
abundance: few
CDR3nt: TGTGCCAGCAGCTTGGGGTTAGCGGGGCCGAACACCGGGGAGCTGTTTTTT
CDR3aa: CASSLGLAGPNTGELFF

v_gene: TRBV28
d_gene: TRBD2
j_gene: TRBJ2-5
abundance: few
CDR3nt: TGTGCCAGCGACGCCGGGACTATCTACCAAGAGACCCAGTACTTC
CDR3aa: CASDAGTIYQETQYF

v_gene: TRBV5-1
d_gene: TRBD1
j_gene: TRBJ1-1
abundance: many
CDR3nt: TGCGCCAGCAGCTTGGTTCAGGGGGAAACTGAAGCTTTCTTT
CDR3aa: CASSLVQGETEAFF

v_gene: TRBV6-1
d_gene: -
j_gene: TRBJ2-1
abundance: -
CDR3nt: TGTGCCAGCAGTGAAGGCCCGGGGAGACGCTCCTACAATGAGCAGTTCTTC
CDR3aa: CASSEGPGRRSYNEQFF

v_gene: TRBV28
d_gene: -
j_gene: TRBJ2-3
abundance: many
CDR3nt: TGTGCCAGCAGGATCCCTGGCCGCACAGATACGCAGTATTTT
CDR3aa: CASRIPGRTDTQYF

v_gene: TRBV10-1
d_gene: -
j_gene: TRBJ1-6
abundance: many
CDR3nt: TGCGCCAGCAGAGGGACCTTCAATTCACCCCTCCACTTT
CDR3aa: CASRGTFNSPLHF

v_gene: TRBV29-1
d_gene: TRBD1
j_gene: TRBJ1-3
abundance: few
CDR3nt: TGCAGCGCCCGTCAGGGGGCGGGAGGAAACACCATATATTTT
CDR3aa: CSARQGAGGNTIYF

v_gene: TRBV9
d_gene: TRBD1
j_gene: TRBJ2-7
abundance: many
CDR3nt: TGTGCCAGCAGCGCGGGACAGGGGGCTTTGTACGAGCAGTACTTC
CDR3aa: CASSAGQGALYEQYF

v_gene: TRBV5-1
d_gene: TRBD2
j_gene: TRBJ2-1
abundance: few
CDR3nt: TGCGCCAGCAGCCATAGCGGGGGGGGCCTGGCTGAGCAGTTCTTC
CDR3aa: CASSHSGGGLAEQFF

v_gene: TRBV4-3
d_gene: -
j_gene: TRBJ1-4
abundance: many
CDR3nt: TGCGCCAGCAGCCCCGGGGACCGAGCAACTAATGAAAAACTGTTTTTT
CDR3aa: CASSPGDRATNEKLFF

v_gene: TRBV7-2
d_gene: -
j_gene: TRBJ2-5
abundance: few
CDR3nt: TGTGCCAGCAGCCCCTGGGGGGCGGATTGGGAGACCCAGTACTTC
CDR3aa: CASSPWGADWETQYF

v_gene: TRBV5-1
d_gene: TRBD1
j_gene: TRBJ2-7
abundance: few
CDR3nt: TGCGCCAGCAGCTTAGACCCGGGGACAGGGGGGAAGTTCTACGAGCAGTACTTC
CDR3aa: CASSLDPGTGGKFYEQYF

v_gene: TRBV7-9
d_gene: -
j_gene: TRBJ1-4
abundance: many
CDR3nt: TGTGCCAGCAGCTTAGCCGGTAATGAAAAACTGTTTTTT
CDR3aa: CASSLAGNEKLFF

v_gene: TRBV21-1
d_gene: -
j_gene: TRBJ1-5
abundance: -
CDR3nt: TGTGCCAGCAGCGGGCGGGACAGCGAGAATCAGCCCCAGCATTTT
CDR3aa: CASSGRDSENQPQHF

v_gene: TRBV7-2
d_gene: -
j_gene: TRBJ2-2
abundance: -
CDR3nt: TGTGCCAGCAGCTTAGTCTCGGTCACCGGGGAGCTGTTTTTT
CDR3aa: CASSLVSVTGELFF

v_gene: TRBV20-1
d_gene: -
j_gene: TRBJ1-1
abundance: few
CDR3nt: TGCAGTGCTAGAGATAACAGCAGGGAAGCTTTCTTT
CDR3aa: CSARDNSREAFF